The next 19 T cell receptor beta chains were all read from a single sample in a study of spatial heterogeneity in lung cancer. Study-wide findings and caveats: Expanded alpha and beta TCR counts within tumors tracked tumor mutation counts.

The time point denotes: sample taken at primary tumor resection. No antigens are known for them. MiXCR was run by TCRdb on the 5' RACE reads, yielding one entry per CDR3 protein. The sample shows some 9,800 distinct CDR3 sequences, approximately 5.8% of them seen only once. The sequencing here drew on lung tumor tissue, taken at surgery. The receptors derive from a male donor with early-stage non-small cell lung cancer.

This clonotype was detected many times. This beta chain is a stray sequence in a library constructed for alpha chains; its clone size is not meaningful. This sequence joins TRBV28 and TRBJ2-7, with unresolved D. V lost 3 bases and J lost 3, with 15 bases in between. Germline V gene data show CDR1 as MDHEN and CDR2 as SYDVKM. The CDR3 runs 15 residues. In nucleotides, the CDR3 is TGTGCCAGCAGTTTGGAGTGGCAGAAGAACTACGAGCAGTACGTC. The encoded protein is CASSLEWQKNYEQYV.

This clonotype was counted a few times. A library prepared for alpha chains yielded this beta chain as an off-target read; its size is of little meaning. The chain has TRBV7-8 and TRBJ2-6, with D possibly called TRBD1 or TRBD2 (5 bases each). The CDR3 loop spans 19 amino acids. Germline V CDR1 and CDR2: SGHVS, FQNEAQ. The V end was cut by 1 base, the J end by 2 bases, with 18 bases between. The CDR3 here is CASSLVGQGPLAGANVLTF. In nucleotides, the CDR3 is TGTGCCAGCAGCTTAGTAGGTCAGGGACCCTTAGCTGGGGCCAACGTCCTGACTTTC.

This clonotype was observed at least ten times. This beta chain lies outside the target of a library built for alpha chains; its clone size means little. This chain uses TRBV28 with TRBJ2-7; D is uncertain. V was pared by 7 bases and J by 3 bases, with 13 bases between. This CDR3 is 13 amino acids long. Germline CDR1 reads MDHEN; CDR2 reads SYDVKM. CDR3 DNA sequence: TGTGCCAGCACCAGACCCCATGTCTACGAGCAGTACTTC. Translation: CASTRPHVYEQYF.

This clonotype is judged medium-sized. A library made for alpha chains picked up this beta chain off target, so its size means little. The V call is TRBV20-1, the J call TRBJ2-1; 8 nucleotides line up with TRBD2. Trimming took 6 bases from V and 5 from J; bases not matched to a gene: 12. Germline V CDR1 and CDR2: DFQATT, SNEGSKA (reference sequence). The CDR3 is made up of 15 amino acids. The CDR3 DNA follows: TGCAGTGCCGGAGATCCGGGACTAGACGACAATGAGCAGTTCTTC. Residues: CSAGDPGLDDNEQFF.

Remarks on this clonotype: Found in a library prepared for alpha chains, this beta chain is an off-target read, and its abundance has little meaning. This chain uses TRBV5-4 with TRBJ1-2, with 7 positions matching TRBD1. With 3 bases clipped from V and 12 bases from J, the junction kept 11 bases outside the gene matches. CDR1 SGHNT and CDR2 YYREEE come from the germline V gene (reference sequence). This CDR3 is 13 amino acids long. As DNA, the CDR3 is TGTGCCAGCAGCTCCGGACAGGCTATTGAGAACACCTTC. Amino acids: CASSSGQAIENTF.

Many counts were recorded for this clonotype. This beta chain came through as a stray read in a library set up for alpha chains, and its size says little. This chain links TRBV28 with TRBJ1-5; 10 bases line up with TRBD1. CDR1 MDHEN and CDR2 SYDVKM come from the germline V gene. Trimming removed 6 bases from V and 3 bases from J; junction bases left unmatched: 8. The CDR3 is made up of 16 amino acids. The CDR3 region has the DNA TGTGCCAGCAGCTTCCGGGACAGGGGTTACAATCAGCCCCAGCATTTT. Its translation is CASSFRDRGYNQPQHF.

This clonotype was counted ten times or more. The library was designed around alpha chains, so this beta chain is a stray read whose abundance carries little weight. Here the CDR3 DNA reads TGTGCCAGCTCACACAGGGAGGACACTGAAGCTTTCTTT. Translated, it gives CASSHREDTEAFF. The chain employs TRBV18 and TRBJ1-1; weak D call: TRBD1 (6 bases). The germline CDR1 and CDR2 sequences are KGHSH and LQKENI. With 4 bases removed from V and 3 bases from J, the gap between germline ends came to 9 bases. There are 13 residues in the CDR3.

This clonotype was seen ten or more times. This beta chain came through as a stray read in a library set up for alpha chains, and its size says little. V gene TRBV6-5 combines with J gene TRBJ2-3; possible D gene TRBD1, 6 bases. Germline V CDR1 and CDR2: MNHEY, SVGAGI. The CDR3 is 11 residues long. Trimming took 6 bases from V and 7 from J, leaving 8 bases between them. DNA for the CDR3: TGTGCCAGCAGCCAGGGGAATACGCAGTATTTT. Its translation: CASSQGNTQYF.

This clonotype has a count of ten or more. The size of this beta chain means little, since it is a stray read in a library made for alpha chains. The chain's CDR3 is CASSPKARLNTEAFF. CDR3 DNA: TGTGCCAGCTCACCAAAGGCGAGGTTGAACACTGAAGCTTTCTTT. The chain has TRBV18 and TRBJ1-1; D is unclear. CDR1 and CDR2 from the germline V gene are KGHSH and LQKENI. The CDR3 is 15 amino acids. Trimming removed 2 bases from V and 0 bases from J, with 10 bases in between.

This clonotype was observed at least ten times. The library was designed around alpha chains, so this beta chain is a stray read whose abundance carries little weight. The J gene is TRBJ1-2, the V gene TRBV12-3 or TRBV12-4; D is ambiguous. This CDR3 has 11 amino acids. V was cut by 5 bases and J by 4 bases, with 5 bases left in between. The CDR3 protein is CASSTSYGYTF. The CDR3 DNA sequence: TGTGCCAGCAGTACGTCCTATGGCTACACCTTC.

This clonotype was seen many times. This beta chain appears as a stray read in a library generated for alpha chains; its size is not informative. CDR3 nucleotides: TGCAGTGCTGGGGATTGGACGTACTCCCTCCAGCAGTTCTTC. It codes for CSAGDWTYSLQQFF. This rearrangement joins TRBV20-1 to TRBJ2-1, with D hard to call. This CDR3 has 14 amino acids. The germline gives CDR1 DFQATT, CDR2 SNEGSKA (reference sequence). The V gene lost 5 bases and the J gene lost 11 bases, with 22 bases spanning the gap.

This clonotype has ten or more counts. As an off-target read in a library built for alpha chains, this beta chain has a frequency of little significance. The genes are TRBV18 and TRBJ2-3, with D perhaps matching TRBD1 (5 bases). The CDR3 has 14 amino acids. V was shortened by 4 bases and J by 0 bases, with 8 bases between the two germline ends. Germline V lookup: CDR1 KGHSH, CDR2 LQKENI. CDR3 bases: TGTGCCAGCTCACGACAGATGAGCACAGATACGCAGTATTTT. Its translation is CASSRQMSTDTQYF.

This clonotype is medium-sized (0.01 to 0.1%) in the sample. Since it is a stray read in a library aimed at alpha chains, this beta chain has a size that is not meaningful. The chain couples TRBV27 to TRBJ2-3; no clear D. Trimming shortened V by 4 bases and J by 6 bases, and 14 bases separated the two germline ends. The germline V gene encodes CDR1 MNHEY and CDR2 SMNVEV (reference sequence). CDR3 length equals 14 residues. CDR3 in DNA: TGTGCCAGCAGTTGGGGTCCGGCCTCGGATACGCAGTATTTT. It is translated as CASSWGPASDTQYF.

This clonotype is classed as medium-sized (0.01 to 0.1%). Within a library made for alpha chains, this beta chain is off target, and its count is uninformative. This rearrangement joins TRBV10-2 to TRBJ2-7; a possible D gene is TRBD2 (7 bases). Germline lookup yields CDR1 WSHSY and CDR2 SAAADI. The CDR3 sequence is 15 residues long. Between the trimmed V and J ends, which lost 4 bases and 2 bases, there was a span of 15 bases. In nucleotides, the CDR3 is TGCGCCAGCAGTGTTGGGGGGGGGCCAACCTACGAGCAGTACGTC. Protein sequence: CASSVGGGPTYEQYV.

The table lists this clonotype with many counts. Being off target in a library aimed at alpha chains, this beta chain has a size of little meaning. The V call is TRBV7-8, the J call TRBJ2-4; TRBD1 or TRBD2 may be the D gene (5 bases each). From germline, CDR1 is SGHVS and CDR2 FQNEAQ. The V end was cut by 2 bases, the J end by 5 bases, with 16 bases between. The CDR3 is 16 amino acids. The CDR3 loop reads CASSLLRGQGQNIQYF. Here the CDR3 DNA reads TGTGCCAGCAGCTTATTGAGAGGGCAGGGTCAAAACATTCAGTACTTC.

This clonotype has a count of ten or more. A library prepared for alpha chains yielded this beta chain as an off-target read; its size is of little meaning. CDR3 in DNA: TGCAGTGCTAGAGATGGGTGGGACAGCGATAATGTACTCCACTTT. Its translation: CSARDGWDSDNVLHF. V and J are TRBV20-1 and TRBJ1-6; 7 nucleotides agree with TRBD1. With 0 bases clipped from V and 16 bases from J, the junction kept 15 bases outside the gene matches. The CDR3 length is 15 residues. Germline V lookup: CDR1 DFQATT, CDR2 SNEGSKA (reference sequence).

This clonotype has at least ten counts. For a library built for alpha chains, this beta chain is a stray read; little rests on its size. This sequence joins TRBV27 and TRBJ1-5, with a weak D call TRBD1 (5 bases). Trimming removed 0 bases from V and 7 bases from J, with 10 bases in between. Germline assignment: CDR1 MNHEY and CDR2 SMNVEV (reference sequence). The CDR3 contains 14 residues. Here the CDR3 reads CASSLSNQGQPQHF. For the CDR3, the DNA is TGTGCCAGCAGTTTATCTAACCAGGGACAGCCCCAGCATTTT.

This clonotype is classed as medium-sized. This beta chain was picked up by a library intended for alpha chains and is off target, so its count carries little meaning. The CDR3 loop is CASSLIPPLNTGELFF. As DNA, the CDR3 is TGTGCCAGCAGCTTGATACCTCCCTTGAACACCGGGGAGCTGTTTTTT. The rearrangement uses TRBV5-5 and TRBJ2-2, with no clear D. There are 16 residues in the CDR3. Germline loops: CDR1 SGHKS, CDR2 YYEKEE (reference sequence). Trimming cost V 1 base and J 1 base, with 11 bases left between them.

This clonotype counts as medium-sized (0.01 to 0.1%). Being off target in a library aimed at alpha chains, this beta chain has a size of little meaning. The chain links TRBV5-6 to TRBJ2-4; TRBD1 might be the D (6 bases). Trimming stripped 3 bases from V and 4 bases from J, with 8 bases between. There are 13 residues in the CDR3. Germline V lookup: CDR1 SGHDT, CDR2 YYEEEE. The CDR3 DNA reads TGTGCCAGCAGCTGGGACATGAAAAACATTCAGTACTTC. Amino acid sequence: CASSWDMKNIQYF.